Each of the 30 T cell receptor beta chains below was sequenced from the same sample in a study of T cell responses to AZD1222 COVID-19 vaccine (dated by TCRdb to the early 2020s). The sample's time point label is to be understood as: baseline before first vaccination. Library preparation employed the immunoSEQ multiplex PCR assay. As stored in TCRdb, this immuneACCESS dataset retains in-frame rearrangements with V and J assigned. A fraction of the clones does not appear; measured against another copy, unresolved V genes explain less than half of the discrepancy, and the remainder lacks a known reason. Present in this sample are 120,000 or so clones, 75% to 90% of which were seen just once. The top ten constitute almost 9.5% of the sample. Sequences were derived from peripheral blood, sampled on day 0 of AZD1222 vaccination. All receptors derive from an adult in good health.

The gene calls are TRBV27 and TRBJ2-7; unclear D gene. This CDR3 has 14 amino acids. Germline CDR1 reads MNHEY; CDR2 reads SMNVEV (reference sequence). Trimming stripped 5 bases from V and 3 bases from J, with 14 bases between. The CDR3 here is CASSIQSTVYEQYF. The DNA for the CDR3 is TGTGCCAGCAGTATTCAATCGACGGTCTACGAGCAGTACTTC.

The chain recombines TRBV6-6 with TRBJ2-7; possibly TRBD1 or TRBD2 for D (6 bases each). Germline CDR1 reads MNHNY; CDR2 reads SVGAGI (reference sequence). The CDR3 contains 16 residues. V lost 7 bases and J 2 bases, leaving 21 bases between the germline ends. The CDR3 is CASTRGGGMTTYEQYF. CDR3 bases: TGTGCCAGCACCCGAGGAGGGGGTATGACCACCTACGAGCAGTACTTC.

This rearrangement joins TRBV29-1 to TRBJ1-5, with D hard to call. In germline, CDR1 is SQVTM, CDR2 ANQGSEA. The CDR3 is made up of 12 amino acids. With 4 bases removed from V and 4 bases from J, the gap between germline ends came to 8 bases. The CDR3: CSVAQVNQPQHF. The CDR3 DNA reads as TGCAGCGTTGCCCAGGTAAATCAGCCCCAGCATTTT.

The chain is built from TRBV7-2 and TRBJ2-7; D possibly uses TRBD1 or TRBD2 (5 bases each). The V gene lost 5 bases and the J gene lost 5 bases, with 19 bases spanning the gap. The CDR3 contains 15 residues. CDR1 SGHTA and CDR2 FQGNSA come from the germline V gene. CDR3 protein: CASSPNDGPGHEQYF. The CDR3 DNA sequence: TGTGCCAGCAGCCCGAATGATGGCCCGGGGCACGAGCAGTACTTC.

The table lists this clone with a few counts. The CDR3 here is CASSLGGALAYEQYF. The CDR3 DNA sequence: TGTGCCAGCAGCTTAGGAGGGGCGCTGGCCTACGAGCAGTACTTC. V and J are TRBV7-2 and TRBJ2-7; either TRBD1 or TRBD2 may supply D (5 bases each). There are 15 residues in the CDR3. V lost 1 base and J 2 bases, leaving 12 bases between the germline ends. Germline CDR1 and CDR2: SGHTA and FQGNSA.

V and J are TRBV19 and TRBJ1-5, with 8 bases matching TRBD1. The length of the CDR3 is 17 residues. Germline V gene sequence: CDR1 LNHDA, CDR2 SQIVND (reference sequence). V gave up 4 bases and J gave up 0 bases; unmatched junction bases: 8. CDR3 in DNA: TGTGCCAGTAGTAGTGACAGGGGCTTTGGTAGCAATCAGCCCCAGCATTTT. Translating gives CASSSDRGFGSNQPQHF.

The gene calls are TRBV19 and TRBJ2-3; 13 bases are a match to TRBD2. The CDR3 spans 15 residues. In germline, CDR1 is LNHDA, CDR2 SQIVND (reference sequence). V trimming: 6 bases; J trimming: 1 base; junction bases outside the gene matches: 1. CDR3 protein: CASRTSGRRTDTQYF. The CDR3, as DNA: TGTGCCAGTAGGACTAGCGGGAGGCGCACAGATACGCAGTATTTT.

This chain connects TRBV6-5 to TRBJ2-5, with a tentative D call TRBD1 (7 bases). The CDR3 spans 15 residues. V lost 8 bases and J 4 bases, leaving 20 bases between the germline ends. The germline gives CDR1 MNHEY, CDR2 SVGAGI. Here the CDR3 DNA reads TGTGCCAGCGTTTGGAAGGGGGCGCGGGGAGAGACCCAGTACTTC. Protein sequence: CASVWKGARGETQYF.

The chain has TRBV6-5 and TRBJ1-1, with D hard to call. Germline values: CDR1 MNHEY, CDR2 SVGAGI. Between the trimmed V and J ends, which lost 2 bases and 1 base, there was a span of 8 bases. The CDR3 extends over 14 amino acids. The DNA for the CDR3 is TGTGCCAGCAGTTACCGAAAACAGAACACTGAAGCTTTCTTT. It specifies CASSYRKQNTEAFF.

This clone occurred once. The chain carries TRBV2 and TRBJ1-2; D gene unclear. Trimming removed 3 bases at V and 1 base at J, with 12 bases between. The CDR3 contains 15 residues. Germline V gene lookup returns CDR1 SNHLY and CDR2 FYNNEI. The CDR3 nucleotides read TGTGCCAGCAGTGACGAGGGAGTTGATAACTATGGCTACACCTTC. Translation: CASSDEGVDNYGYTF.

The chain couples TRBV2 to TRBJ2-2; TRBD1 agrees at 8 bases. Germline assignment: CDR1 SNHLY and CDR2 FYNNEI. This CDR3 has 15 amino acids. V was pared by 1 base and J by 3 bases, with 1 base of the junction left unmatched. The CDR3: CASSEVQGDTGELFF. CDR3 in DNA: TGTGCCAGCAGTGAAGTACAGGGGGACACCGGGGAGCTGTTTTTT.

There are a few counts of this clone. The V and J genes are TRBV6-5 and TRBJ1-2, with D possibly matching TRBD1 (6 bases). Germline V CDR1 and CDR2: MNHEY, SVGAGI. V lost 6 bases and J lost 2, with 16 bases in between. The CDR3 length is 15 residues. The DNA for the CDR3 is TGTGCCAGCAGACTACAGGGAGTGGGGAACTATGGCTACACCTTC. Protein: CASRLQGVGNYGYTF.

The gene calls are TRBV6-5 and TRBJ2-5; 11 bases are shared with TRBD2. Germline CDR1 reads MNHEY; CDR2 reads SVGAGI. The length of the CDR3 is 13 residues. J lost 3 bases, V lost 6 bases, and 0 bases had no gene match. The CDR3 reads CASRGLAEETQYF. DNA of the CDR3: TGTGCCAGCAGGGGACTAGCGGAAGAGACCCAGTACTTC.

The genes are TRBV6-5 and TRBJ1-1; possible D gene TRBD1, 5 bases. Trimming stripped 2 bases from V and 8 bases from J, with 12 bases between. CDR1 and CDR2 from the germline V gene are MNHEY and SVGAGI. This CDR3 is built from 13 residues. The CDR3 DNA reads TGTGCCAGCAGTTACAGGCGGGGCCTAGAAGCTTTCTTT. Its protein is CASSYRRGLEAFF.

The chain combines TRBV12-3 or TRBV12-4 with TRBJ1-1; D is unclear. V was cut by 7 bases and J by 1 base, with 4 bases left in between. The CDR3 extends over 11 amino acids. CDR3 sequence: CASKRNTEAFF. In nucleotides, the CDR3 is TGTGCCAGCAAGCGGAACACTGAAGCTTTCTTT.

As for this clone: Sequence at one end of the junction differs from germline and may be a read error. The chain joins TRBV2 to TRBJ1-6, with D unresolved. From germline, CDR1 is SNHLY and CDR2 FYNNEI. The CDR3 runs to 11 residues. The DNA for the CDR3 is TGTGCCAGCAGTGCATGGCAGGATATTACATTT. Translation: CASSAWQDITF.

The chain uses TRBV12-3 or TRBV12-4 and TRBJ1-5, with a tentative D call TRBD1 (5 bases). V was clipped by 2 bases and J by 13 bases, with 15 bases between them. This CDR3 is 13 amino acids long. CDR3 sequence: CASSLLTREFQHF. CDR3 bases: TGTGCCAGCAGTTTATTAACCAGGGAATTTCAGCATTTT.

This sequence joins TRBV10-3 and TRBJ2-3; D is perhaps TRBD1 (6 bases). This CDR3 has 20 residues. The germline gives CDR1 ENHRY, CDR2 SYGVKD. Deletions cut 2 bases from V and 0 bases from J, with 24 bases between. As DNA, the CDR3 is TGTGCCATCAGTGAGCCGTTATCTTCAGGGGTACAAACTAGCACAGATACGCAGTATTTT. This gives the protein CAISEPLSSGVQTSTDTQYF.

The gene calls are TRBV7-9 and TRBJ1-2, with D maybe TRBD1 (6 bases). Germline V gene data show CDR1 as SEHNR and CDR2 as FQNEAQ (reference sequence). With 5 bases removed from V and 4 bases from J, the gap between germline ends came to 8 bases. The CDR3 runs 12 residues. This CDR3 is CASSPGVYGYTF. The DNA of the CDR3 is TGTGCCAGCAGCCCAGGGGTCTATGGCTACACCTTC.

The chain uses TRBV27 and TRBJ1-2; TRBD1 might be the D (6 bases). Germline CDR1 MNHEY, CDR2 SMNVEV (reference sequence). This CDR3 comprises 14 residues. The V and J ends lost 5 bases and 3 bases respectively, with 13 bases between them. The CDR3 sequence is CASSRAGDHYGYTF. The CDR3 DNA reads TGTGCCAGCAGTAGGGCAGGGGACCACTATGGCTACACCTTC.

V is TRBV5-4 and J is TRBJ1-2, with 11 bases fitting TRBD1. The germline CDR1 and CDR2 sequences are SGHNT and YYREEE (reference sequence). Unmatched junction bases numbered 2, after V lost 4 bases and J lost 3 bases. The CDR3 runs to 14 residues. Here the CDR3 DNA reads TGTGCCAGCAGCCCGGACAGGGGGCACTATGGCTACACCTTC. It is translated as CASSPDRGHYGYTF.

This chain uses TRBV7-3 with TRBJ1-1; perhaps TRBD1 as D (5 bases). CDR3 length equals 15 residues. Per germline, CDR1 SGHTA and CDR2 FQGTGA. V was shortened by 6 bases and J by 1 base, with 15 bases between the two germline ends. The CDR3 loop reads CASRIGARGNTEAFF. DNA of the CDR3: TGTGCCAGCAGAATCGGGGCGCGGGGGAACACTGAAGCTTTCTTT.

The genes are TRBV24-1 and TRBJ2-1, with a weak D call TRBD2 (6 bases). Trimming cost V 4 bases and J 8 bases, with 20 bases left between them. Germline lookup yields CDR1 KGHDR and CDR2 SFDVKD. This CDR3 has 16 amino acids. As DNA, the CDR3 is TGTGCCACCAGTGAAATTAGCGGTAGCCGGGTAGATGAGCAGTTCTTC. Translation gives CATSEISGSRVDEQFF.

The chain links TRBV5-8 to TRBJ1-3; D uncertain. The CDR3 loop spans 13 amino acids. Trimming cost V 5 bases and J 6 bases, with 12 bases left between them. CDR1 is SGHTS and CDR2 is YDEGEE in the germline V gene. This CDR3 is CASRFPTVNTIYF. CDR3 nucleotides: TGTGCCAGCAGGTTTCCGACGGTAAACACCATATATTTT.

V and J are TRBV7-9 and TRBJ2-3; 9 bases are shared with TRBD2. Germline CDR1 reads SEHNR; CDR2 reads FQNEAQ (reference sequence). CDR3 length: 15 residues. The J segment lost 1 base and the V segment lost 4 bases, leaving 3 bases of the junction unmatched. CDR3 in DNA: TGTGCCAGCAGCTCCATAGCGGGAGGCACAGATACGCAGTATTTT. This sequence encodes CASSSIAGGTDTQYF.

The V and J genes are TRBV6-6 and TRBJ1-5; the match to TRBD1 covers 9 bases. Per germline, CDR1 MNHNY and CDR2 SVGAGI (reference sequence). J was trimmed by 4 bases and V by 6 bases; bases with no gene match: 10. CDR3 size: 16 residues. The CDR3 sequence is CASSPPGTGPNQPQHF. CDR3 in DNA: TGTGCCAGCAGCCCTCCCGGGACAGGGCCAAATCAGCCCCAGCATTTT.

The CDR3 DNA follows: TGTGCCAGCAGCCAAGATGGACCCCAGCATTTT. It yields the protein CASSQDGPQHF. The rearrangement links TRBV3-1 (or the pseudogene TRBV3-2) to TRBJ1-5, with no clear D. CDR1 LGHDT and CDR2 YNNKEL come from the germline V gene (reference sequence). V lost 0 bases and J 10 bases, leaving 4 bases between the germline ends. The CDR3 runs 11 residues.

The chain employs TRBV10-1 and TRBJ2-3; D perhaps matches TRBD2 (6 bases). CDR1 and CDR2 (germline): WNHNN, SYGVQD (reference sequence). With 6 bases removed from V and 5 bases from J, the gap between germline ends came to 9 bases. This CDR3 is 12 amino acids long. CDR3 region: CASSHGGDTQYF. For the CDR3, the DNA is TGCGCCAGCAGCCACGGGGGAGATACGCAGTATTTT.

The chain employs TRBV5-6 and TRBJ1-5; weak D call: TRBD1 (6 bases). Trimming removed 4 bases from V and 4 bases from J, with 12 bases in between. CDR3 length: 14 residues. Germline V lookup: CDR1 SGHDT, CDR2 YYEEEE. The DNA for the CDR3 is TGTGCCAGCAGCCCCAGGGGATTAAATCAGCCCCAGCATTTT. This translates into CASSPRGLNQPQHF.

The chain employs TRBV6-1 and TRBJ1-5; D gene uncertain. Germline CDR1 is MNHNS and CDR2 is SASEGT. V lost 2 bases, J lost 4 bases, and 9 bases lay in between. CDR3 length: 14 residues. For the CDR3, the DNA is TGTGCCAGCAGTGAAACTTCCAGAAATCAGCCCCAGCATTTT. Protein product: CASSETSRNQPQHF.